This passage covers 5 T cell receptor beta chains from one sample sequenced in a study of blood T cell repertoires in COVID-19. Sequencing used immunoSEQ multiplex PCR; TCRdb keeps in-frame clones, though not all of them. The sample records approximately 210,000 clones, 81% being singletons. The specimen sequenced was PBMCs or T cells enriched from blood (not recorded which). These TCRs come from a woman aged 45 to 65 with acute COVID-19.

The CDR3 region is CASSQGLAEYEQYF. The CDR3 bases are TGCGCCAGCAGCCAAGGGCTAGCGGAATACGAGCAGTACTTC. The chain employs TRBV4-3 and TRBJ2-7; 7 bases line up with TRBD2. Trimming at V came to 1 base and at J to 4 bases, leaving 4 bases not matched to a gene. CDR3 length equals 14 residues. The germline gives CDR1 LGHNA, CDR2 YSLEER.

The chain carries TRBV6-5 and TRBJ1-4; 8 bases align to TRBD1. This CDR3 has 14 amino acids. The V gene's germline CDR1 is MNHEY and CDR2 SVGAGI. V trimming: 5 bases; J trimming: 7 bases; junction bases outside the gene matches: 6. In DNA form, the CDR3 reads TGTGCCAGCAGTCCCAGGGGGCTCGGTGAAAAACTGTTTTTT. It specifies CASSPRGLGEKLFF.

V gene TRBV5-1 combines with J gene TRBJ2-7; TRBD1 agrees at 8 bases. The CDR3 totals 14 residues. Germline V gene sequence: CDR1 SGHRS, CDR2 YFSETQ. V was clipped by 0 bases and J by 6 bases; unmatched bases: 5. Here the CDR3 DNA reads TGCGCCAGCAGCTTGGGACAGGGGATCGGCGAGCAGTACTTC. Its translation is CASSLGQGIGEQYF.

The V gene is TRBV2, the J gene TRBJ1-1, with a possible D match to TRBD1 (6 bases). CDR1 and CDR2 (germline): SNHLY, FYNNEI. CDR3 length: 11 residues. Trimming took 5 bases from V and 8 from J, leaving 9 bases between them. The CDR3 sequence: CASSRDREAFF. CDR3 DNA: TGTGCCAGCAGTCGCGACAGGGAAGCTTTCTTT.

This chain links TRBV28 with TRBJ2-7; 10 nucleotides agree with TRBD2. The germline CDR1 and CDR2 sequences are MDHEN and SYDVKM. The CDR3 has 15 amino acids. The V gene end was trimmed by 6 bases and the J gene end by 5 bases; junction bases not matched to a gene: 10. CDR3 amino acids: CASRYRASGSHEQYF. CDR3 DNA: TGTGCCAGCAGATACAGGGCTAGCGGGAGCCACGAGCAGTACTTC. The full variable domain, rest sourced from reference TRBV28 and TRBJ2-7, is DVKVTQSSRYLVKRTGEKVFLECVQDMDHENMFWYRQDPGLGLRLIYFSYDVKMKEKGDIPEGYSVSREKKERFSLILESASTNQTSMYLCASRYRASGSHEQYFGPGTRLTVT.